These 19 T cell receptor beta chains were all obtained from the same sample, sequenced in a study of a mutant IDH1 vaccine in newly diagnosed glioma. Their target antigens are unknown. Time point noted: week 11, during vaccination. All doses held 300 ug of mutant IDH1 20-mer peptide, with topical imiquimod. This table comes from immunoSEQ multiplex PCR, and its TCRdb copy is limited to in-frame clones, with some not included. Here the sample spans around 26,000 clones, less than 85% being singletons. The sample consisted of peripheral blood mononuclear cells (PBMCs), taken from a glioma patient whose treatment included an IDH1 peptide vaccine. The receptors here all came from a man aged 18-30 years with glioma. Some clones in this sample may be carry-over from other donors' samples.

This sequence joins TRBV7-9 and TRBJ1-1, with 7 bases matching TRBD1. CDR3 length equals 13 residues. With V trimmed by 3 bases and J by 10 bases, 8 bases remained unmatched. Germline values: CDR1 SEHNR, CDR2 FQNEAQ (reference sequence). CDR3 coding DNA: TGTGCCAGCAGCTTGGCGCTCCAGGGGGGAGCTTTCTTT. Its protein product is CASSLALQGGAFF.

The CDR3 loop reads CASSHLGAEGYTF. The CDR3 DNA is TGTGCCAGCAGCCACCTGGGGGCAGAAGGCTACACCTTC. This chain connects TRBV5-6 to TRBJ1-2; possible D gene TRBD1, 6 bases. The CDR3 is 13 residues long. With 4 bases removed from V and 8 bases from J, the gap between germline ends came to 15 bases. Germline loops: CDR1 SGHDT, CDR2 YYEEEE.

The chain joins TRBV6-5 to TRBJ1-1, with 7 bases lining up with TRBD1. Germline values: CDR1 MNHEY, CDR2 SVGAGI. This CDR3 is 14 amino acids long. V was clipped by 7 bases and J by 0 bases; unmatched bases: 5. The CDR3 protein is CASMGDSMNTEAFF. The CDR3 DNA reads as TGTGCCAGCATGGGGGACAGCATGAACACTGAAGCTTTCTTT.

There are a few counts of this clone. The chain combines TRBV6-6 with TRBJ1-5; no clear D gene. Trimming cost V 5 bases and J 8 bases, with 13 bases left between them. Germline CDR1 and CDR2: MNHNY and SVGAGI (reference sequence). The CDR3 contains 13 residues. CDR3 sequence: CASSPLPREPQHF. For the CDR3, the DNA is TGTGCCAGCAGTCCCCTCCCTCGGGAGCCCCAGCATTTT.

The rearrangement links TRBV7-6 to TRBJ1-2; possible D gene TRBD1, 5 bases. CDR1 and CDR2 from the germline V gene are SGHVS and FNYEAQ. CDR3 length: 14 amino acids. The V gene lost 5 bases and the J gene lost 5 bases, with 15 bases spanning the gap. The CDR3 DNA is TGTGCCAGCAGCCCTGGAGGGGACCCATATGGCTACACCTTC. As protein: CASSPGGDPYGYTF.

The chain couples TRBV19 to TRBJ1-1; unclear D gene. The V end lost 4 bases, the J end lost 2 bases, and 8 bases lay between the germline ends. This CDR3 spans 13 amino acids. In germline, CDR1 is LNHDA, CDR2 SQIVND (reference sequence). The CDR3 spells CASSTQYNTEAFF. CDR3 bases: TGTGCCAGTAGTACTCAGTACAACACTGAAGCTTTCTTT.

V gene TRBV4-3 combines with J gene TRBJ2-1, with 9 bases aligning to TRBD2. The CDR3 spans 16 residues. Germline V CDR1 and CDR2: LGHNA, YSLEER. Trimming cost V 0 bases and J 3 bases; bases outside gene matches: 3. DNA of the CDR3: TGCGCCAGCAGCCAAGATGGGACTAGCATCTACAATGAGCAGTTCTTC. Its translation: CASSQDGTSIYNEQFF.

This clone was seen a few times. V is TRBV19 and J is TRBJ2-4; D unclear. Germline-derived CDR1 and CDR2 are LNHDA and SQIVND (reference sequence). Trimming took 4 bases from V and 2 from J, leaving 12 bases between them. The CDR3 covers 15 residues. DNA of the CDR3: TGTGCCAGTAGTACCGCCTTACCCCCCAAAAACATTCAGTACTTC. Protein: CASSTALPPKNIQYF.

The V gene is TRBV28, the J gene TRBJ1-2; D is possibly TRBD1 (5 bases). V dropped 6 bases and J dropped 4 bases, with 15 bases sitting between them. The CDR3 covers 14 residues. Per germline, CDR1 MDHEN and CDR2 SYDVKM. The CDR3 reads CASRDPRVGYGYTF. In nucleotides, the CDR3 is TGTGCCAGCAGGGACCCCAGGGTTGGCTATGGCTACACCTTC.

CDR3 loop: CASSQESLGQHNEKLFF. CDR3 in DNA: TGCGCCAGCAGCCAAGAGTCGTTAGGGCAGCATAATGAAAAACTGTTTTTT. This sequence joins TRBV4-3 and TRBJ1-4; D unclear. This CDR3 contains 17 residues. The germline gives CDR1 LGHNA, CDR2 YSLEER. Trimming took 0 bases from V and 4 from J, leaving 15 bases between them.

CDR3 nucleotide sequence: TGTGCCAGCAGCGTAGAAGGGGGCCGTGAAAAACTGTTTTTT. Amino acids: CASSVEGGREKLFF. The genes are TRBV9 and TRBJ1-4; 7 nucleotides agree with TRBD1. With 0 bases clipped from V and 7 bases from J, the junction kept 3 bases outside the gene matches. The CDR3 loop spans 14 amino acids. Germline values: CDR1 SGDLS, CDR2 YYNGEE. The full variable domain, with the rest looked up from reference TRBV9 and TRBJ1-4, is DSGVTQTPKHLITATGQRVTLRCSPRSGDLSVYWYQQSLDQGLQFLIQYYNGEERAKGNILERFSAQQFPDLHSELNLSSLELGDSALYFCASSVEGGREKLFFGSGTQLSVL.

This clone was counted a few times. The chain couples TRBV9 to TRBJ1-4, with a tentative D call TRBD1 (5 bases). The CDR3 is made up of 15 amino acids. Looked up from germline, CDR1 is SGDLS and CDR2 is YYNGEE. Trimming took 4 bases from V and 5 from J, leaving 15 bases between them. The DNA for the CDR3 is TGTGCCAGCAGCCCCGGGGGGGTCCCGAATGAAAAACTGTTTTTT. This encodes CASSPGGVPNEKLFF.

The chain links TRBV29-1 to TRBJ2-7; D tentatively reads TRBD1 or TRBD2 (6 bases each). The CDR3 loop spans 14 amino acids. The V end was cut by 4 bases, the J end by 5 bases, with 18 bases between. In germline, CDR1 is SQVTM, CDR2 ANQGSEA. CDR3 DNA: TGCAGCGTTGGAAAAGGGGGGCTCGGGCACGAGCAGTACTTC. It specifies CSVGKGGLGHEQYF.

The chain has TRBV5-6 and TRBJ1-1, with a weak D call TRBD1 (5 bases). Germline assignment: CDR1 SGHDT and CDR2 YYEEEE. V was cut by 4 bases and J by 0 bases, with 13 bases left in between. The CDR3 length is 15 residues. CDR3 DNA: TGTGCCAGCAGCCCCAGGGTTCCCATGAACACTGAAGCTTTCTTT. Translation gives CASSPRVPMNTEAFF.

This clone was seen once. The chain carries TRBV5-1 and TRBJ2-7; 9 nucleotides line up with TRBD2. Per germline, CDR1 SGHRS and CDR2 YFSETQ. V lost 3 bases, J lost 5 bases, and 9 bases stayed unmatched. CDR3 length equals 15 residues. The CDR3 region is CASSYSGSGAHEQYF. In nucleotides, the CDR3 is TGCGCCAGCAGCTATAGCGGGAGCGGGGCTCACGAGCAGTACTTC.

V is TRBV30 and J is TRBJ2-7; the D gene is possibly TRBD2 (5 bases). With 1 base removed from V and 2 bases from J, the gap between germline ends came to 9 bases. This CDR3 region has 13 residues. CDR1 GTSNPN and CDR2 SVGIG come from the germline V gene (reference sequence). CDR3 region: CAWSGGLAYEQYF. For the CDR3, the DNA is TGTGCCTGGAGTGGAGGACTTGCCTACGAGCAGTACTTC.

The chain couples TRBV6-5 to TRBJ1-5, with no clear D. Germline assignment: CDR1 MNHEY and CDR2 SVGAGI. The CDR3 totals 15 residues. Trimming pared 7 bases from V and 0 bases from J, leaving 13 bases between. CDR3 region: CASMRAVNSNQPQHF. The CDR3 nucleotides read TGTGCCAGCATGCGGGCGGTCAATAGCAATCAGCCCCAGCATTTT.

The chain recombines TRBV30 with TRBJ2-2, with TRBD1 identical over 11 bases. Germline loops: CDR1 GTSNPN, CDR2 SVGIG (reference sequence). V gave up 6 bases and J gave up 4 bases; unmatched junction bases: 7. The CDR3 is made up of 15 amino acids. In DNA, the CDR3 is TGTGCCTGCCCGGACAGGGGGCGCAGCACCGGGGAGCTGTTTTTT. Residues: CACPDRGRSTGELFF.

The chain couples TRBV4-3 to TRBJ1-2, with TRBD1 matching 7 bases. V was pared by 3 bases and J by 5 bases, with 6 bases of the junction left unmatched. CDR1 is LGHNA, CDR2 YSLEER, per germline. The CDR3 loop spans 14 amino acids. CDR3 residues: CASSHVGTVYGYTF. CDR3 sequence (DNA): TGCGCCAGCAGCCACGTAGGGACAGTTTATGGCTACACCTTC.